The clone carrying this T cell receptor beta chain occurred a few times. TCRs were sequenced from a few patients responding to pembrolizumab. Sequencing was performed with immunoSEQ multiplex PCR; in TCRdb, only in-frame clones are kept and a portion is missing. The data contain some 48,000 clones, roughly 80% of them singletons. CDR1 is SNHLY and CDR2 is FYNNEI in the germline V gene. Trimming stripped 4 bases from V and 0 bases from J, with 10 bases between. This CDR3 region has 15 residues. These data come from a study of PD-1 blockade in mismatch repair-deficient tumors. The clonotype comes from an adult with mismatch repair-deficient cancer. Sequences were derived from peripheral blood, sampled 20 weeks after starting pembrolizumab. This sequence joins TRBV2 and TRBJ1-3; D ambiguous. Written as DNA, the CDR3 is TGTGCCAGCAGTGCCTCTCTGGACTCTGGAAACACCATATATTTT. This sequence encodes CASSASLDSGNTIYF.